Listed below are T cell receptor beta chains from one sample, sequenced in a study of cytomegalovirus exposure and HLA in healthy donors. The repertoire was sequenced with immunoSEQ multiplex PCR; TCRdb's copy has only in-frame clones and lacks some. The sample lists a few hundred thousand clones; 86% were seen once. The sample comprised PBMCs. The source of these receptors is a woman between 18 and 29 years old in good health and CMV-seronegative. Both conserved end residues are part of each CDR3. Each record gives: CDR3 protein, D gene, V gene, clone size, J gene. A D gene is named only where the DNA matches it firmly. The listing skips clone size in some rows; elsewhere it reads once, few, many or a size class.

CAFGGERQETQYF TRBD2 TRBV25-1 once TRBJ2-5
CASRLEGDEQFF . TRBV5-1 . TRBJ2-1
CASSLNRGLQETQYF . TRBV7-6 . TRBJ2-5
CASQTQETQYF . TRBV10-2 . TRBJ2-5
CASRLAGDKETQYF TRBD2 TRBV10-1 . TRBJ2-5
CASSQDTASGTSYEQYF TRBD2 TRBV4-3 . TRBJ2-7
CASRPLGQGTGNTIYF TRBD1 TRBV5-1 . TRBJ1-3
CASSPDRQGSGFTYNEQFF TRBD1 TRBV28 . TRBJ2-1
CASSLGAPYGYTF . TRBV28 . TRBJ1-2
CASSSSGSPSNEQFF TRBD2 TRBV9 . TRBJ2-1
CASSLEGQGLYGYTF TRBD1 TRBV7-9 . TRBJ1-2
CASSSEPSDTQYF . TRBV5-4 . TRBJ2-3
CASSVVTSGQETQYF TRBD2 TRBV9 . TRBJ2-5
CASRREPNTEAFF . TRBV2 . TRBJ1-1
CASSQDRPISANTGELFF TRBD1 TRBV14 . TRBJ2-2
CASSVAGGPTGELFF . TRBV9 few TRBJ2-2
CASSPDRADEKLFF TRBD1 TRBV18 . TRBJ1-4
CASSQDRSGGQPQHF TRBD1 TRBV7-9 once TRBJ1-5
CASRPRTGDNEKLFF TRBD1 TRBV2 . TRBJ1-4
CASGLGTGIYEQFF TRBD1 TRBV28 . TRBJ2-1
CASSPRHQDTQYF . TRBV7-7 . TRBJ2-3
CAISGLAGRGGELFF TRBD2 TRBV10-3 few TRBJ2-2
CAIRTGDKEKLFF TRBD1 TRBV10-3 . TRBJ1-4
CASSVETGSGNTIYF . TRBV9 . TRBJ1-3
CASSRRDTQYF . TRBV28 . TRBJ2-3
CSVAHTGTSGYEQYF TRBD2 TRBV29-1 . TRBJ2-7
CASSGLAGVGAGDEQFF TRBD2 TRBV6-1 . TRBJ2-1
CASSPRDIYEQYF . TRBV19 . TRBJ2-7
CASSLLPGGNSGANVLTF TRBD1 TRBV5-1 . TRBJ2-6
CASSLGSRRDEQFF . TRBV5-1 . TRBJ2-1
CASSQDEREYTGELFF TRBD2 TRBV4-2 . TRBJ2-2
CASSHNRGVYEKLFF TRBD1 TRBV27 once TRBJ1-4
CASSTQTSLGWGHYGYTF . TRBV27 . TRBJ1-2
CASSFETEQFF . TRBV7-9 . TRBJ2-1
CASSYRTPSGPYEQYF TRBD2 TRBV6-5 . TRBJ2-7
CASSDMNRDLPAF . TRBV25-1 . TRBJ2-7
CATGSGNTDTQYF TRBD2 TRBV27 . TRBJ2-3
CASAISKGVYEQYF . TRBV19 . TRBJ2-7
CASRAVGKEDTIYF . TRBV27 . TRBJ1-3
CASRRLAGTGEQFF TRBD2 TRBV2 . TRBJ2-1
CSVAGQINYGYTF . TRBV29-1 . TRBJ1-2
CASSRRGSGNTDTQYF TRBD2 TRBV2 . TRBJ2-3
CASSLQSGGYNEQFF TRBD2 TRBV7-9 . TRBJ2-1
CASSLVTGYTGELFF . TRBV5-1 . TRBJ2-2
CASSTDEQGAHEQFF TRBD1 TRBV5-1 few TRBJ2-1